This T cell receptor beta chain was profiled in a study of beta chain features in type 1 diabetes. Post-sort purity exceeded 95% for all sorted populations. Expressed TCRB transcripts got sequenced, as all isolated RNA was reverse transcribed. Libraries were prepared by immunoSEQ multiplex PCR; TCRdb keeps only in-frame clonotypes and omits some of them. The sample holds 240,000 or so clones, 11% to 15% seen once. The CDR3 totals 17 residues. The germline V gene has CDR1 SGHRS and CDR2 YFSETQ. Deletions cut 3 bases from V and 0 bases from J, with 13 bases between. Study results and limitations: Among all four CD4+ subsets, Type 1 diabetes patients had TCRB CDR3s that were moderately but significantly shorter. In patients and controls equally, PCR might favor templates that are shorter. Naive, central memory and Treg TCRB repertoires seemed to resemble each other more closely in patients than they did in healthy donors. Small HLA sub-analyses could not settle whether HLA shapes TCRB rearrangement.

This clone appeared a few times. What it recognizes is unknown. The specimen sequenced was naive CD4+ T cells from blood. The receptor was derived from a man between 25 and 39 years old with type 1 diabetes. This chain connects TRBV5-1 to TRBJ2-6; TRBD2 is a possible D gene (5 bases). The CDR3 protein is CASSYNGVTSGANVLTF. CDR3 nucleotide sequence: TGCGCCAGCAGCTATAACGGGGTGACCTCTGGGGCCAACGTCCTGACTTTC.